The rows below give T cell receptor beta chains drawn from one sample of a study of shared clonotypes between healthy human individuals. Libraries were prepared by immunoSEQ multiplex PCR; TCRdb keeps only in-frame clonotypes and omits some of them. The sample consists of about 1 million clones, around four fifths of them appearing once. Sequences were obtained from memory CD4+ T cells sorted from blood. These receptors all come from a man younger than 35 in good health. Each CDR3 is given with its conserved first and last residue. The D gene is left open where the match is weak. A row's size may be missing; if present it is once, few, many or a size class.

clone_size	v_call	j_call	d_call	cdr3_nt	cdr3_aa
NA	TRBV19	TRBJ1-1	NA	TGTGCCAGTAGTCATGGGGCGATGAACACTGAAGCTTTCTTT	CASSHGAMNTEAFF
NA	TRBV18	TRBJ2-7	TRBD1	TGTGCCAGCTCACCCCAAACAGGGGGCGAGCAGTACTTC	CASSPQTGGEQYF
NA	TRBV20-1	TRBJ1-4	NA	TGCAGTGCTAGAGAACTGGAACTGTTTTTT	CSARELELFF
NA	TRBV20-1	TRBJ2-7	TRBD1	TGCAGTGCAAAACAGGGGCACGAGCAGTACTTC	CSAKQGHEQYF
once	TRBV11-2	TRBJ2-2	TRBD1	TGTGCCAGCAGAGCACCTCAGGGGGCTGGCACCGGGGAGCTGTTTTTT	CASRAPQGAGTGELFF
NA	TRBV4-1	TRBJ2-7	TRBD1	TGCGCCAGCAGCCAAGCATTCGGGACAGGGTACGAGCAGTACTTC	CASSQAFGTGYEQYF
NA	TRBV2	TRBJ2-3	TRBD2	TGTGCCAGCAGACTCGGACTAGCGACCACAGATACGCAGTATTTT	CASRLGLATTDTQYF
NA	TRBV6-4	TRBJ1-1	NA	TGTGCCAGCAGTGTAGGATCGAACACTGAAGCTTTCTTT	CASSVGSNTEAFF
NA	TRBV6-5	TRBJ2-7	NA	TGTGCCAGCATTTCTAGGTGGGGCGAGCAGTACTTC	CASISRWGEQYF
NA	TRBV6-1	TRBJ2-2	TRBD2	TGTGCCAGCAGTAAACTAGCGGGGGGGCCCGGGGAGCTGTTTTTT	CASSKLAGGPGELFF
once	TRBV7-2	TRBJ2-2	NA	TGTGCCAGCAGCTTATCATCAGGGTCCGGGGAGCTGTTTTTT	CASSLSSGSGELFF
NA	TRBV6-1	TRBJ1-5	NA	TGTGCCAGCAGTTTCTTGCAGGATAGCAATCAGCCCCAGCATTTT	CASSFLQDSNQPQHF
NA	TRBV27	TRBJ1-6	NA	TGTGCCAGCAGTCCCCCCCGACGTCACCTCCACTTT	CASSPPRRHLHF
NA	TRBV2	TRBJ2-2	TRBD1	TGTGCCAGCAGTGAGGCTACAGGGGACACCGGGGAGCTGTTTTTT	CASSEATGDTGELFF
once	TRBV9	TRBJ2-3	NA	TGTGCCAGCAGGCCACTGGCGGCCAGTAGCACAGATACGCAGTATTTT	CASRPLAASSTDTQYF
once	TRBV2	TRBJ2-2	NA	TGTGCCAGCAGTTCCCGTATGGACACCGGGGAGCTGTTTTTT	CASSSRMDTGELFF
few	TRBV7-9	TRBJ1-2	TRBD1	TGTGCCAGCAGCTTAACAGGGGGCATACTCTATGGCTACACCTTC	CASSLTGGILYGYTF
NA	TRBV18	TRBJ2-7	NA	TGTGCCAGCTCACCCGGGGCGCAGACTTCCTACGAGCAGTACTTC	CASSPGAQTSYEQYF
NA	TRBV19	TRBJ2-3	TRBD1	TGTGCCACCACCGACAGGGGGCGCACAGATACGCAGTATTTT	CATTDRGRTDTQYF
NA	TRBV4-1	TRBJ1-1	TRBD1	TGCGCCAGCAGCCCAGAAAACAGGGGACAAAGGTATGCTTTCTTT	CASSPENRGQRYAFF
NA	TRBV7-2	TRBJ2-7	TRBD2	TGTGCCAGCAGCGCTCCGGGACTAGCGGGAACCTACGAGCAGTACTTC	CASSAPGLAGTYEQYF
once	TRBV7-2	TRBJ1-1	NA	TGTGCCAGCACCCAAGAGGGTCGGGGGACTGAAGCTTTCTTT	CASTQEGRGTEAFF
few	TRBV28	TRBJ1-3	TRBD1	TGTGCCAGCAGTCTGACAGGGGGCCCCAATGCCATATATTTT	CASSLTGGPNAIYF
few	TRBV6-1	TRBJ1-5	NA	TGTGCCAGCAAGTATAGGATTGGCCCAAATCAGCCCCAGCATTTT	CASKYRIGPNQPQHF
NA	TRBV6-1	TRBJ1-2	NA	TGTGCCAGCAGCCCCGAACCCGGGGCTAACTATGGCTACACCTTC	CASSPEPGANYGYTF
once	TRBV4-1	TRBJ2-7	NA	TGCGCCAGCAGCCAAGATCCCCGGACTCACAGGTTCTACGGGCAGTACTTC	CASSQDPRTHRFYGQYF
NA	TRBV7-2	TRBJ2-7	NA	TGTGCCAGTCAGCCGAGGGGAAGCTCCTACGAGCAGTACTTC	CASQPRGSSYEQYF
NA	TRBV10-3	TRBJ2-2	NA	TGTGCCATCAGGTGGTCCGTCCCGGCCGGGGAGCTGTTTTTT	CAIRWSVPAGELFF
NA	TRBV5-6	TRBJ1-4	NA	TGTGCCAGCAGCTTTCGGGGGGCAGGTGAAAAACTGTTTTTT	CASSFRGAGEKLFF
NA	TRBV25-1	TRBJ1-4	TRBD1	TGTGCCAGCAGCGAATTCAAGTGGGACAGGTCTAATGAAAAACTGTTTTTT	CASSEFKWDRSNEKLFF
NA	TRBV11-2	TRBJ1-6	NA	TGTGCCAGCAGCTTAGTAAAGGCTTGGAGAAGTTCACCCCTCCACTTT	CASSLVKAWRSSPLHF
few	TRBV10-3	TRBJ1-1	NA	TGTGCCATCGGTCCCTCGGGGCCGAACACTGAAGCTTTCTTT	CAIGPSGPNTEAFF
NA	TRBV30	TRBJ2-7	NA	TGTGCCTGGAGTGTACGGGGAGGGGGCGCGGGGCAGTACTTC	CAWSVRGGGAGQYF
NA	TRBV7-8	TRBJ2-7	NA	TGTGCCAGCAGCTTAGCGGAGTACGAGCAGTACTTC	CASSLAEYEQYF
NA	TRBV14	TRBJ2-4	NA	TGTGCCAGCAGCCCGACCGGCAGTTGGGTATTTCAAAACATTCAGTACTTC	CASSPTGSWVFQNIQYF
NA	TRBV7-3	TRBJ1-1	NA	TGTGCCAGCAGCCCGGGGGAGGGGCGCGCTACTGAAGCTTTCTTT	CASSPGEGRATEAFF
once	TRBV29-1	TRBJ2-3	NA	TGCAGCGTTCCCCCTGGGACGGGGAGCACAGATACGCAGTATTTT	CSVPPGTGSTDTQYF
NA	TRBV4-1	TRBJ2-1	NA	TGCGCCAGCAGCCATGACCCGGACAGCGGTTACAATGAGCAGTTCTTC	CASSHDPDSGYNEQFF
NA	TRBV19	TRBJ1-2	NA	TGTGCCAGTAAGGAGCAGAGTCGTGGCTACACCTTC	CASKEQSRGYTF
many	TRBV6-1	TRBJ2-6	TRBD2	TGTGCCAGCACGGGGGGGACTGGGGCCAACGTCCTGACTTTC	CASTGGTGANVLTF